This section outlines one T cell receptor beta chain sequence together with its context. Its antigen is still unknown. This record belongs to a study of cytomegalovirus exposure and HLA in healthy donors. Generated by immunoSEQ multiplex PCR, the TCRdb table keeps only in-frame clones and is missing some. This sample has 150,000 to 200,000 clones; around four fifths occur once, and the top ten carry approximately 2.3%. The length of the CDR3 is 14 residues. V lost 3 bases and J 3 bases, leaving 10 bases between the germline ends. Germline V gene sequence: CDR1 SNHLY, CDR2 FYNNEI. General study results and limits: Reports described diagnosis of cytomegalovirus status by the classifier as highly specific and sensitive. Through in vitro validation, a few CMV-associated chains were shown to be specific for CMV antigens.

The V call is TRBV2, the J call TRBJ2-3; D might be TRBD2 (5 bases). The TCR comes from a man aged 25-45 years in good health and CMV-seropositive. The source material was PBMCs. The CDR3 nucleotides read TGTGCCAGCAGTGACGCATTAGCGACAGATACGCAGTATTTT. This encodes CASSDALATDTQYF.